This TCR beta chain comes out of a study of blood T cells in healthy people across ages. Together with a sample-barcoded 5' primer, a J-beta primer mix was included in a second PCR lasting about 7 to 11 cycles. Unique molecular identifiers of 12 random nucleotides labeled each cDNA. TCRdb reprocessed the 5' RACE reads via MiXCR and lists one record per CDR3 protein. Seen here are hundreds of thousands of distinct CDR3 sequences, 29% observed once, and the top ten hold 15% to 20%. CDR1 SGHTA and CDR2 FQGNSA come from the germline V gene. The CDR3 spans 13 residues. This clonotype was observed a few times. A much larger clone sits a single nucleotide away, making a read error possible. Each sample gave at least 7 million isolated PBMCs. Per sample, at least 5 micrograms of total RNA were extracted.

The chain recombines TRBV7-2 with TRBJ2-1; 7 bases fit TRBD2. TRBJ2-7 matches the DNA end more closely, so the J call is doubtful. The sequenced sample was blood. The sequence was collected from a woman older than 75 in good health. The CDR3, as DNA: TGTGCCAGCAGTCCCGCTAGCGGCAATGAGCAGTACTTC. Protein product: CASSPASGNEQYF.